This T cell receptor beta chain was captured in a study of blood T cell repertoires in COVID-19. A Seattle source enrolled patients during active infection and followed them longitudinally. Original processing methods: By means of reference gene primer amplification, nucleated cell counts were estimated. TCRdb's table, derived via immunoSEQ multiplex PCR, lists solely in-frame clones and lacks some. That table supplies the V and J calls and clone size; D and trimming were determined from the DNA. Counted here are about 170,000 clones, 85% to 90% occurring once; the ten biggest clones make up just over 2.5%. There are 11 residues in the CDR3. CDR1 and CDR2 from the germline V gene are SNHLY and FYNNEI. Trimming removed 8 bases at V and 7 bases at J, with 8 bases between.

This TCR came from an elderly woman with COVID-19, enrolled during active disease. Sequenced: peripheral blood. This rearrangement joins TRBV2 to TRBJ1-4; a possible D gene is TRBD1 (5 bases). The CDR3 DNA reads as TGTGCCAGCTGGGGCCCTGAAAAACTGTTTTTT. This encodes CASWGPEKLFF.